This TCR beta chain was captured in a study of blood T cell repertoires in COVID-19. Across the whole study: The United States, Italy and Spain were the sources of the acute and convalescent COVID-19 samples. From T cells, B-cell-depleted T cells, or PBMCs came the material, which was cDNA or gDNA.

Authors' analysis steps: The authors estimated nucleated cell counts from reference gene primer amplification. Sequencing used immunoSEQ multiplex PCR; TCRdb keeps in-frame clones, though not all of them. Clonal size and the V and J genes are those of that table, whereas D and trimming came from the DNA. The sample lists roughly 220,000 clones; roughly 89% were seen once. The CDR3 totals 15 residues. Sequenced: peripheral blood. The chain links TRBV21-1 to TRBJ1-1; the table assigns TRBD1, which was not confirmed against the DNA. TRBV21-1 corresponds to a pseudogene. This sequence originates from a man aged 25 to 40 who had recovered from COVID-19. The CDR3 bases are TGTGCCAGCAGCAAATGTCCAGGGGGCAGGACTGAAGCTTTCTTT. This codes for CASSKCPGGRTEAFF.